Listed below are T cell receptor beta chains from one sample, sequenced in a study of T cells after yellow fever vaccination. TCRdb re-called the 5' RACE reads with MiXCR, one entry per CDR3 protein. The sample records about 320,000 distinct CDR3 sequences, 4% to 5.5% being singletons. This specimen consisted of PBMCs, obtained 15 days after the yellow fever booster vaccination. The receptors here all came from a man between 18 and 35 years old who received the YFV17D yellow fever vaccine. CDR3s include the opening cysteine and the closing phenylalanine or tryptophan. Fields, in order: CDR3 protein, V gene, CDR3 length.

CDR3 protein: CASRKNVRLDTQYF
V gene: TRBV7-2
CDR3 length: 14

CDR3 protein: CSAREKGGIEQYF
V gene: TRBV20-1
CDR3 length: 13

CDR3 protein: CASSSFGGYGYTF
V gene: TRBV13
CDR3 length: 13

CDR3 protein: CSASHNREFGNTIYF
V gene: TRBV20-1
CDR3 length: 15

CDR3 protein: CSARGPTYEQYF
V gene: TRBV20-1
CDR3 length: 12

CDR3 protein: CASSQSGGHLNTEAFF
V gene: TRBV18
CDR3 length: 16

CDR3 protein: CASSYSKGNEDTQYF
V gene: TRBV6-5
CDR3 length: 15

CDR3 protein: CASSFGTGAYNEQFF
V gene: TRBV7-2
CDR3 length: 15

CDR3 protein: CASSLANTVYEQYF
V gene: TRBV5-5
CDR3 length: 14

CDR3 protein: CSATSDRTHLYGYTF
V gene: TRBV20-1
CDR3 length: 15

CDR3 protein: CASSYDRGRGAFF
V gene: TRBV7-2
CDR3 length: 13

CDR3 protein: CASSYSGQGNQTQHF
V gene: TRBV6-5
CDR3 length: 15

CDR3 protein: CASSGPGQGSYEQYF
V gene: TRBV5-1
CDR3 length: 15

CDR3 protein: CASSGTGGGEQYF
V gene: TRBV2
CDR3 length: 13

CDR3 protein: CASSLDRTSYEQYF
V gene: TRBV5-1
CDR3 length: 14

CDR3 protein: CASVGPDTQYF
V gene: TRBV10-2
CDR3 length: 11

CDR3 protein: CASSLLPMGSYNEQFF
V gene: TRBV27
CDR3 length: 16

CDR3 protein: CASSRDRGLTLYGYTF
V gene: TRBV27
CDR3 length: 16

CDR3 protein: CASSRRYQETQYF
V gene: TRBV5-1
CDR3 length: 13

CDR3 protein: CSARADGNTEAFF
V gene: TRBV20-1
CDR3 length: 13

CDR3 protein: CASTSGKGASTDTQYF
V gene: TRBV6-1
CDR3 length: 16

CDR3 protein: CASSFFATGFDEQFF
V gene: TRBV5-5
CDR3 length: 15

CDR3 protein: CSVFRTSGGSHNEQFF
V gene: TRBV29-1
CDR3 length: 16

CDR3 protein: CASSFWGNQPQHF
V gene: TRBV12-3/TRBV12-4
CDR3 length: 13

CDR3 protein: CSAPGTLIWGSDTQYF
V gene: TRBV20-1
CDR3 length: 16

CDR3 protein: CASSPGTNSGYTF
V gene: TRBV7-8
CDR3 length: 13

CDR3 protein: CASSRPDRDIRDGYTF
V gene: TRBV3-1
CDR3 length: 16